Listed here is a single TCR beta chain. Antigen: not known. This record comes from a study of T cell responses to AZD1222 COVID-19 vaccine. The study's findings and limits: Increases in Spike-specific TCR breadth and depth were seen after two AZD1222 doses.

Some clones are missing from TCRdb's copy, which holds only in-frame ones; the method was immunoSEQ multiplex PCR. The table has around 200,000 clones, 90% to 95% seen once. The germline V gene encodes CDR1 DFQATT and CDR2 SNEGSKA (reference sequence). The CDR3 covers 14 residues. V was trimmed by 3 bases and J by 1 base, leaving 10 bases between them. This clonotype originated in an adult who received the MenACWY meningococcal vaccine as a control. The sample consisted of peripheral blood, taken 28 days after the second dose of the MenACWY control vaccine. This sequence joins TRBV20-1 and TRBJ2-1; D is ambiguous. CDR3 nucleotide sequence: TGCAGTGCTAGTACGGCAGGATCCTACAATGAGCAGTTCTTC. The encoded protein is CSASTAGSYNEQFF.